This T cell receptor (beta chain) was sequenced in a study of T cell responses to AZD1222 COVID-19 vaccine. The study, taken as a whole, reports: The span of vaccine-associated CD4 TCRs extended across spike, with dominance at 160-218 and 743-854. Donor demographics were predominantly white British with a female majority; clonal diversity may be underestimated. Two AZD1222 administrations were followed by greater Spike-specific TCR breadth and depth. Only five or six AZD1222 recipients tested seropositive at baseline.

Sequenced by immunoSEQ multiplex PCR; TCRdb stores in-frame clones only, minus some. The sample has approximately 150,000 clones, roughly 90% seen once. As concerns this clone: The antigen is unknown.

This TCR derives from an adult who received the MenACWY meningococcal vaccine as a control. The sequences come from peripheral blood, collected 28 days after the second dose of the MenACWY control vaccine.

The CDR3 DNA is TGTGCCAGCAGGGGCCCGGCGTCAGACGGAAACACCATATATTTT. This encodes CASRGPASDGNTIYF. The chain combines TRBV2 with TRBJ1-3, with D uncertain. With 6 bases removed from V and 4 bases from J, the gap between germline ends came to 16 bases. From germline, CDR1 is SNHLY and CDR2 FYNNEI. This CDR3 comprises 15 residues.